What follows are 4 T cell receptor beta chains derived from one specimen sequenced in a study of blood T cells in healthy people across ages. Using a J-beta primer mix together with a sample-barcoded 5' primer, a second PCR was run for roughly 7 to 11 cycles. TCRdb recomputed calls from the 5' RACE reads with MiXCR, one row per CDR3 protein. The sample has roughly 1.4 million distinct CDR3 sequences, roughly 60% seen once; the top ten hold 6.7%. Sequencing was done on a sample of blood. Receptor source: a man aged 18 to 29 in good health.

The table lists this clonotype with a few counts. The J gene is TRBJ2-2, the V gene TRBV29-1, with no clear D. There are 10 residues in the CDR3. V lost 4 bases and J 6 bases, leaving 3 bases between the germline ends. Germline V gene sequence: CDR1 SQVTM, CDR2 ANQGSEA. The chain's CDR3 is CSVVSGELFF. In DNA form, the CDR3 reads TGCAGCGTTGTGTCCGGGGAGCTGTTTTTT.

This clonotype came up a few times. The J gene is TRBJ1-2, the V gene TRBV29-1; 7 bases agree with TRBD1. Germline values: CDR1 SQVTM, CDR2 ANQGSEA. With V trimmed by 1 base and J by 4 bases, 6 bases remained unmatched. The CDR3 covers 14 residues. In DNA form, the CDR3 reads TGCAGCGTTGAAGGAGGGGGCTCAAGCTATGGCTACACCTTC. Its protein is CSVEGGGSSYGYTF.

The CDR3 region is CATSGEETQYF. For the CDR3, the DNA is TGTGCCACCAGCGGCGAAGAGACCCAGTACTTC. This chain connects TRBV15 to TRBJ2-5; D unclear. Germline lookup yields CDR1 LNHNV and CDR2 YYDKDF (reference sequence). The CDR3 has 11 residues. V was cut by 5 bases and J by 3 bases, with 4 bases left in between.

The gene calls are TRBV24-1 and TRBJ2-1; 10 nucleotides line up with TRBD1. The V gene's germline CDR1 is KGHDR and CDR2 SFDVKD. The CDR3 loop spans 15 amino acids. V shed 4 bases and J 2 bases; nucleotides not matched to a gene: 1. The CDR3 coding sequence is TGTGCCACCAGTGAGGACAGGGGGACCTACAATGAGCAGTTCTTC. This gives the protein CATSEDRGTYNEQFF.